A selection of T cell receptor beta chains follows, all from one sample in a study of shared clonotypes between healthy human individuals. Profiling relied on immunoSEQ multiplex PCR, and the TCRdb table lists in-frame clones only, not all of them. The sample shows roughly 720,000 clones, less than 95% of them seen only once. The sample consisted of memory CD8+ T cells from PBMCs. The receptors were gathered from a man between 18 and 35 years old in good health. Some clones in this sample may be carry-over from other donors' samples. Both conserved end residues are part of each CDR3. Fields, in order: clone size, CDR3 length, J gene, D gene, V gene, CDR3 protein, CDR3 DNA. D genes are given only for firm matches. Not every row has a clone size; where given, it reads once, few, many or a size class.

abundance: .; len: 14; j_gene: TRBJ1-2; d_gene: .; v_gene: TRBV9; CDR3aa: CASSVDRTNYGYTF; CDR3nt: TGTGCCAGCAGCGTAGACAGGACTAACTATGGCTACACCTTC
abundance: .; len: 13; j_gene: TRBJ2-7; d_gene: .; v_gene: TRBV5-1; CDR3aa: CASRGIDPYEQYF; CDR3nt: TGCGCCAGCCGGGGTATAGACCCCTACGAGCAGTACTTC
abundance: .; len: 15; j_gene: TRBJ2-7; d_gene: .; v_gene: TRBV11-2; CDR3aa: CASSVGGQLPYEQYF; CDR3nt: TGTGCCAGCAGCGTCGGGGGTCAGCTGCCCTACGAGCAGTACTTC
abundance: .; len: 14; j_gene: TRBJ1-2; d_gene: .; v_gene: TRBV4-1; CDR3aa: CASSQIGGEDGYTF; CDR3nt: TGCGCCAGCAGCCAGATCGGGGGGGAAGATGGCTACACCTTC
abundance: .; len: 19; j_gene: TRBJ1-1; d_gene: TRBD1; v_gene: TRBV27; CDR3aa: CASSLRRDRGRRMNTEAFF; CDR3nt: TGTGCCAGCAGTTTACGCCGGGACAGGGGGCGAAGGATGAACACTGAAGCTTTCTTT
abundance: .; len: 14; j_gene: TRBJ2-7; d_gene: .; v_gene: TRBV7-9; CDR3aa: CASSLGAGWYEQYF; CDR3nt: TGTGCCAGCAGCTTGGGAGCGGGTTGGTACGAGCAGTACTTC
abundance: .; len: 15; j_gene: TRBJ1-5; d_gene: .; v_gene: TRBV30; CDR3aa: CAWSGVTGDNQPQHF; CDR3nt: TGTGCCTGGAGTGGGGTAACAGGAGATAATCAGCCCCAGCATTTT
abundance: .; len: 15; j_gene: TRBJ2-5; d_gene: TRBD1; v_gene: TRBV13; CDR3aa: CASSSTGGARETQYF; CDR3nt: TGTGCCAGCAGCTCAACAGGGGGCGCGAGGGAGACCCAGTACTTC
abundance: .; len: 16; j_gene: TRBJ2-7; d_gene: .; v_gene: TRBV12-5; CDR3aa: CASGSYRPSPCGEQYF; CDR3nt: TGTGCTAGTGGTTCATACCGGCCGTCTCCCTGTGGCGAGCAGTACTTC
abundance: .; len: 15; j_gene: TRBJ1-2; d_gene: .; v_gene: TRBV28; CDR3aa: CASSLPRETVDGYTF; CDR3nt: TGTGCCAGCAGCCTACCCCGGGAGACGGTGGACGGCTACACCTTC
abundance: .; len: 13; j_gene: TRBJ1-2; d_gene: .; v_gene: TRBV19; CDR3aa: CASTTGTNYGYTF; CDR3nt: TGTGCCAGTACCACCGGGACAAACTATGGCTACACCTTC
abundance: once; len: 13; j_gene: TRBJ1-5; d_gene: TRBD1; v_gene: TRBV27; CDR3aa: CASSLEDRMPQHF; CDR3nt: TGTGCCAGCAGTTTAGAGGACAGGATGCCCCAGCATTTT
abundance: .; len: 14; j_gene: TRBJ2-3; d_gene: TRBD2; v_gene: TRBV9; CDR3aa: CASSSSGPLDTQYF; CDR3nt: TGTGCCAGCAGCTCTAGCGGGCCCCTCGATACGCAGTATTTT
abundance: .; len: 16; j_gene: TRBJ1-2; d_gene: .; v_gene: TRBV19; CDR3aa: CASSIKIGMLTYGYTF; CDR3nt: TGTGCCAGTAGTATAAAGATAGGGATGTTGACCTATGGCTACACCTTC
abundance: once; len: 14; j_gene: TRBJ2-7; d_gene: .; v_gene: TRBV7-9; CDR3aa: CASSYPDSYYEQYF; CDR3nt: TGTGCCAGCAGCTACCCTGACTCCTACTACGAGCAGTACTTC